One and the same sample provided the 19 T cell receptor beta chains below, sequenced in a study of CD8 T cells in ankylosing spondylitis. TCRdb used MiXCR to reprocess the 5' RACE reads, holding one entry per CDR3 protein. This sample has 35,000 to 45,000 distinct CDR3 sequences; roughly 9.6% occur once, and the top ten carry around 1.5%. Source material: blood, either unsorted or a sorted T cell fraction (not recorded which). These TCRs come from a male donor with ankylosing spondylitis or in good health (not recorded which).

The chain combines TRBV3-1 with TRBJ2-1; 8 bases are shared with TRBD1. Trimming removed 5 bases from V and 9 bases from J; junction bases left unmatched: 3. The CDR3 contains 12 residues. The germline CDR1 and CDR2 sequences are LGHDT and YNNKEL (reference sequence). The CDR3 spells CASSWTGSEQFF. The CDR3 region has the DNA TGTGCCAGCAGCTGGACAGGGTCTGAGCAGTTCTTC.

In this sample, this clonotype turned up many times. V gene TRBV7-8 combines with J gene TRBJ2-2; D not resolved. With 2 bases removed from V and 0 bases from J, the gap between germline ends came to 13 bases. From germline, CDR1 is SGHVS and CDR2 FQNEAQ. The CDR3 length is 17 residues. Here the CDR3 reads CASSLFPYTANTGELFF. The CDR3 nucleotides are TGTGCCAGCAGCTTATTCCCCTACACAGCGAACACCGGGGAGCTGTTTTTT.

As concerns this clonotype: This could be a read error, since a much larger clone is one nucleotide away. This rearrangement joins TRBV5-1 to TRBJ1-2; 8 bases match TRBD1. Germline-derived CDR1 and CDR2 are SGHRS and YFSETQ. This CDR3 is built from 15 residues. The chain's CDR3 is CASSLGGQGPYGFTF. As DNA, the CDR3 is TGCGCCAGCAGCTTGGGAGGACAGGGTCCCTATGGCTTCACCTTC.

This clonotype was seen ten or more times. The chain combines TRBV5-1 with TRBJ1-6; 7 bases map to TRBD1. Losses at the gene ends were 2 bases for V and 10 bases for J; bases not matched to a gene: 9. This CDR3 comprises 15 residues. The germline CDR1 and CDR2 sequences are SGHRS and YFSETQ. The DNA for the CDR3 is TGCGCCAGCAGCTTTGCTGGGGACAGTAGATCACCCCTCCACTTT. It is translated as CASSFAGDSRSPLHF.

This clonotype was detected ten times or more. The chain links TRBV24-1 to TRBJ2-2; possibly TRBD1 or TRBD2 for D (5 bases each). Germline V gene sequence: CDR1 KGHDR, CDR2 SFDVKD. Between the trimmed V and J ends, which lost 0 bases and 7 bases, there was a span of 11 bases. The CDR3 is 15 amino acids. The CDR3 DNA reads TGTGCCACCAGTGATTTGGGGACCGCGGTCGGGGAGCTGTTTTTT. Protein sequence: CATSDLGTAVGELFF.

Many counts were recorded for this clonotype. The genes are TRBV29-1 and TRBJ2-4, with D perhaps TRBD2 (7 bases). The CDR3 length is 14 residues. Germline CDR1 reads SQVTM; CDR2 reads ANQGSEA. Trimming cost V 4 bases and J 2 bases, with 12 bases left between them. The CDR3 reads CSVGGGETKNIQYF. The CDR3 DNA follows: TGCAGCGTTGGGGGGGGCGAGACCAAAAACATTCAGTACTTC.

This clonotype was recorded a few times. The V and J genes are TRBV3-1 and TRBJ2-3, with a possible D match to TRBD2 (7 bases). The CDR3 sequence is 16 residues long. CDR1 and CDR2 (germline): LGHDT, YNNKEL (reference sequence). V lost 1 base and J lost 0, with 11 bases in between. The CDR3 sequence is CASSQVRGASTDTQYF. CDR3 nucleotide sequence: TGTGCCAGCAGCCAAGTTCGGGGGGCGAGCACAGATACGCAGTATTTT.

The CDR3 DNA reads as TGCGCCAGCAGCGTTAATACAGGGAACTATGGCTACACCTTC. Translation gives CASSVNTGNYGYTF. The chain links TRBV5-1 to TRBJ1-2; maybe TRBD1 (6 bases). Trimming pared 4 bases from V and 2 bases from J, leaving 12 bases between. Germline V lookup: CDR1 SGHRS, CDR2 YFSETQ. The CDR3 is 14 residues long.

In its sample, this clonotype was seen many times. The chain links TRBV5-1 to TRBJ2-3, with 14 positions matching TRBD2. V was pared by 3 bases and J by 3 bases, with 6 bases of the junction left unmatched. The CDR3 runs to 17 residues. The germline V gene has CDR1 SGHRS and CDR2 YFSETQ. As DNA, the CDR3 is TGCGCCAGCAGCTCGAGGACTAGCGGGGGGAGGACAGATACGCAGTATTTT. The encoded protein is CASSSRTSGGRTDTQYF.

As concerns this clonotype: A much larger clone sits a single nucleotide away, making a read error possible. The CDR3 here is CASSSEGGHTF. CDR3 nucleotide sequence: TGTGCCAGCAGCTCCGAAGGTGGCCACACCTTC. The chain recombines TRBV7-2 with TRBJ1-2; D is ambiguous. The CDR3 consists of 11 residues. Germline values: CDR1 SGHTA, CDR2 FQGNSA.

This clonotype was detected ten times or more. V is TRBV12-3 or TRBV12-4 and J is TRBJ2-3, with D tentatively TRBD1 (6 bases). V lost 1 base and J lost 8, with 13 bases in between. The CDR3 loop spans 14 amino acids. The CDR3 reads CASSLGGGSGTQYF. In DNA, the CDR3 is TGTGCCAGCAGTTTAGGAGGGGGTTCTGGTACGCAGTATTTT.

Many counts were recorded for this clonotype. The chain uses TRBV3-1 and TRBJ2-3; tentatively, D is TRBD1 (6 bases). The V end lost 1 base, the J end lost 8 bases, and 16 bases lay between the germline ends. The CDR3 covers 15 residues. CDR1 is LGHDT and CDR2 is YNNKEL in the germline V gene (reference sequence). Here the CDR3 DNA reads TGTGCCAGCAGCCAAGGCCCGGACCTAGGGGGTACGCAGTATTTT. As protein: CASSQGPDLGGTQYF.

This clonotype has only a few counts. V usage is TRBV12-3 or TRBV12-4 and J usage is TRBJ2-3, with D maybe TRBD2 (5 bases). This CDR3 has 13 residues. V was trimmed by 4 bases and J by 1 base, leaving 6 bases between them. The CDR3 coding sequence is TGTGCCAGCAGTTCGAGGGGCACAGATACGCAGTATTTT. Amino acid sequence: CASSSRGTDTQYF.

CDR3 DNA sequence: TGCGCCAGCAGCTTGGCTACGTTCCAAGAGACCCAGTACTTC. It translates to CASSLATFQETQYF. V is TRBV5-1 and J is TRBJ2-5; D unresolved. Germline lookup yields CDR1 SGHRS and CDR2 YFSETQ. The CDR3 runs to 14 residues. Trimming left V 0 bases short and J 1 base short, with 7 bases between.

This clonotype was seen a handful of times. The chain uses TRBV12-3 or TRBV12-4 and TRBJ2-1; maybe TRBD1 (6 bases). Between the trimmed V and J ends, which lost 6 bases and 8 bases, there was a span of 23 bases. The CDR3 consists of 16 residues. This CDR3 reads CASSPESRGSFYEQFF. In DNA, the CDR3 is TGTGCCAGCAGCCCGGAATCCAGGGGCTCCTTCTATGAGCAGTTCTTC.

Only a few counts were recorded for this clonotype. CDR3 in amino acids: CASSQAGGYEQYF. The CDR3 nucleotides read TGTGCCAGCAGCCAGGCGGGGGGCTACGAGCAGTACTTC. This sequence joins TRBV7-9 and TRBJ2-7, with 8 positions matching TRBD2. V gave up 5 bases and J gave up 3 bases; unmatched junction bases: 3. Germline CDR1 reads SEHNR; CDR2 reads FQNEAQ (reference sequence). This CDR3 is 13 amino acids long.

This clonotype showed up many times. The chain is built from TRBV7-6 and TRBJ2-7; D tentatively reads TRBD1 or TRBD2 (5 bases each). The V gene's germline CDR1 is SGHVS and CDR2 FNYEAQ. This CDR3 contains 16 residues. V gave up 6 bases and J gave up 0 bases, with 18 bases separating them. The CDR3 DNA follows: TGTGCCAGCAGTCGTTATTCCCGGGACGGCTCCTACGAGCAGTACTTC. The encoded protein is CASSRYSRDGSYEQYF. Full variable domain (remainder filled in from reference TRBV7-6 and TRBJ2-7): GAGVSQSPRYKVTKRGQDVALRCDPISGHVSLYWYRQALGQGPEFLTYFNYEAQQDKSGLPNDRFSAERPEGSISTLTIQRTEQRDSAMYRCASSRYSRDGSYEQYFGPGTRLTVT.

Concerning this clonotype: A clone one base away is much larger, so this may be a read error. V is TRBV9 and J is TRBJ2-1; tentatively, D is TRBD1 (5 bases). CDR3 length: 13 amino acids. Germline loops: CDR1 SGDLS, CDR2 YYNGEE. Trimming pared 5 bases from V and 6 bases from J, leaving 12 bases between. Here the CDR3 reads CASRDKYGNEQFF. CDR3 nucleotides: TGTGCCAGCAGGGACAAGTACGGCAATGAGCAGTTCTTC.

This clonotype has at least ten counts. The gene calls are TRBV3-1 and TRBJ1-5, with D unresolved. The V gene lost 5 bases and the J gene lost 5 bases, with 10 bases spanning the gap. CDR1 and CDR2 from the germline V gene are LGHDT and YNNKEL (reference sequence). This CDR3 is built from 13 residues. Written as DNA, the CDR3 is TGTGCCAGCAGCTCCGATCGCGATCAGCCCCAGCATTTT. This encodes CASSSDRDQPQHF.